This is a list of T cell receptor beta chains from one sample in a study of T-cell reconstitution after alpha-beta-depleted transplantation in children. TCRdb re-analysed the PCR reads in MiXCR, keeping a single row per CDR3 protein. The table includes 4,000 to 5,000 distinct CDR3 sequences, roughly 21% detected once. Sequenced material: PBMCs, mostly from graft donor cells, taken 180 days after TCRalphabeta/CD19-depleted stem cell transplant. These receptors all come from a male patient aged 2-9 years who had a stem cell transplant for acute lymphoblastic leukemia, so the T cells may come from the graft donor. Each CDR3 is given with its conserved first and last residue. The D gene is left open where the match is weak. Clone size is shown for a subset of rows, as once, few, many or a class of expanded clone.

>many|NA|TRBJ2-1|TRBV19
CASRGAGVPNEQFF
TGTGCCAGTAGGGGGGCGGGGGTCCCAAATGAGCAGTTCTTC
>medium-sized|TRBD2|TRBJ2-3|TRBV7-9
CASSLGTSATQYF
TGTGCCAGCAGCCTCGGGACTAGCGCTACGCAGTATTTT
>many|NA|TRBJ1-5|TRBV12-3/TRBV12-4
CASSPRRAGIAPQHF
TGTGCCAGCAGTCCCCGTAGGGCAGGGATCGCGCCCCAGCATTTT
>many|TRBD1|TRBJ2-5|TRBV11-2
CASRPGTARSEETQYF
TGTGCCAGCAGACCCGGGACAGCAAGATCTGAAGAGACCCAGTACTTC
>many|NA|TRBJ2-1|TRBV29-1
CSVEAGERGGLVDEQFF
TGCAGCGTTGAGGCTGGGGAACGGGGTGGGTTGGTCGATGAGCAGTTCTTC
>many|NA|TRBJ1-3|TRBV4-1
CASSHPQSSGNTIYF
TGCGCCAGCAGCCATCCACAGAGCTCTGGAAACACCATATATTTT
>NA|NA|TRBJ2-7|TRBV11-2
CASSLRRGSYEQYF
TGTGCCAGCAGCCTCAGACGGGGCTCCTACGAGCAGTACTTC
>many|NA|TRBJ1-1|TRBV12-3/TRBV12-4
CASSFDRRSNTEAFF
TGTGCCAGCAGCTTCGACAGGAGGTCGAACACTGAAGCTTTCTTT
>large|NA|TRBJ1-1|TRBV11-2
CASTPLAAPPNTEAFF
TGTGCCAGCACCCCCTTGGCGGCTCCTCCGAACACTGAAGCTTTCTTT
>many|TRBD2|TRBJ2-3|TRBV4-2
CASSQDLGLAWDTDTQYF
TGTGCCAGCAGCCAAGATCTGGGACTAGCTTGGGACACAGATACGCAGTATTTT
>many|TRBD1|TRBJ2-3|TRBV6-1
CASREQGSWVDTQYF
TGTGCCAGCAGAGAACAGGGGAGTTGGGTAGATACGCAGTATTTT
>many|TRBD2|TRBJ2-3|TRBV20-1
CSAGIRGEDTDTQYF
TGCAGTGCTGGTATCCGGGGGGAGGACACAGATACGCAGTATTTT
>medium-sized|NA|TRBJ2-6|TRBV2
CASTSGANVLTF
TGTGCCAGCACCTCTGGGGCCAACGTCCTGACTTTC
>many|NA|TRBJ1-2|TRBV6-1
CASKEGMGSVYGYTF
TGTGCCAGCAAGGAGGGGATGGGGTCGGTCTACGGCTACACCTTC
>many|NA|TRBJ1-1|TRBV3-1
CASSLEGRAGTEAFF
TGTGCCAGCAGCCTAGAGGGGAGGGCGGGGACTGAAGCTTTCTTT
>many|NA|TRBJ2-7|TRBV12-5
CASGHGGGLGEQYF
TGTGCTAGTGGCCACGGTGGAGGTCTTGGCGAGCAGTACTTC
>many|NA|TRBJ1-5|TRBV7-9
CASSPGQYQPQHF
TGTGCCAGCAGTCCCGGACAGTATCAGCCCCAGCATTTT
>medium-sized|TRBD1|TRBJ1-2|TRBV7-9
CASSPPQGANGYTF
TGTGCCAGCAGCCCACCACAGGGGGCGAATGGCTACACCTTC
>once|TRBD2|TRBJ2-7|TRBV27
CASSLEGLAGDEQYF
TGTGCCAGCAGTTTAGAAGGACTAGCGGGAGACGAGCAGTACTTC
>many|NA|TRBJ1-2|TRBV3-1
CASSQGQGWGYGYTF
TGTGCCAGCAGCCAAGGCCAGGGGTGGGGATATGGCTACACCTTC
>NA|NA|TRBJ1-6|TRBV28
CASNPPRGVRNSPLHF
TGTGCCAGCAATCCCCCCCGGGGGGTGCGAAATTCACCCCTCCACTTT
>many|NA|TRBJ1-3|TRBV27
CASRGNTIYF
TGTGCCAGCAGAGGAAACACCATATATTTT
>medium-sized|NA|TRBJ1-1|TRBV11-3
CASSLAPGHQGGAFF
TGTGCCAGCAGCTTAGCTCCGGGACATCAAGGAGGGGCTTTCTTT
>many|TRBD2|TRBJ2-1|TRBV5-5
CAISSGPFNEQFF
TGTGCCATCTCTAGCGGGCCATTCAATGAGCAGTTCTTC
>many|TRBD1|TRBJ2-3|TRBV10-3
CAISDRQGAGDTQYF
TGTGCCATCAGTGACCGACAGGGGGCGGGCGATACGCAGTATTTT
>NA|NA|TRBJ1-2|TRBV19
CASSIAAGYGYTF
TGTGCCAGTAGTATTGCGGCTGGCTATGGCTACACCTTC
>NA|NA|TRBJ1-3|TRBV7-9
CASSLSTSGNTIYF
TGTGCCAGCAGCTTATCAACCTCTGGAAACACCATATATTTT
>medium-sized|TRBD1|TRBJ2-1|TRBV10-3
CAISPGQNYNEQFF
TGTGCCATCAGCCCGGGACAGAACTACAATGAGCAGTTCTTC
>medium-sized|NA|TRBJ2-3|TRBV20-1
CSAKRSFDTDTQYF
TGCAGTGCCAAGAGGAGCTTCGACACAGATACGCAGTATTTT
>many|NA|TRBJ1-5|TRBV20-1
CSARAGTVNQPQHF
TGCAGTGCTAGAGCAGGGACCGTCAATCAGCCCCAGCATTTT
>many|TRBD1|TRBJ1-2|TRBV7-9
CASSLIRQGANTF
TGTGCCAGCAGCTTAATCAGGCAGGGGGCTAACACCTTC
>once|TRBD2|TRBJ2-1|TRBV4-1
CASSPWTSGRANEQFF
TGCGCCAGCAGCCCATGGACTAGCGGGAGGGCCAATGAGCAGTTCTTC
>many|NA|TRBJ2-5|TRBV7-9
CASSLRSGTSQETQYF
TGTGCCAGCAGCTTAAGGTCCGGGACCTCACAAGAGACCCAGTACTTC
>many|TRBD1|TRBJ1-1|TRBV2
CASREDRGRGAEAFF
TGTGCCAGCAGGGAAGACAGGGGACGGGGCGCTGAAGCTTTCTTT
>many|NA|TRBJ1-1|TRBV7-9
CASSRLSGRGTEAFF
TGTGCCAGCAGCCGATTATCAGGCCGCGGCACTGAAGCTTTCTTT
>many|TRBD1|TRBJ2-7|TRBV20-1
CSAFTGTGGRGEQYF
TGCAGTGCTTTCACCGGGACAGGGGGTCGGGGCGAGCAGTACTTC
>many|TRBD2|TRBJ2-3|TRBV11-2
CASRKGLAGPQDTQYF
TGTGCCAGCAGAAAGGGACTAGCGGGACCCCAGGATACGCAGTATTTT
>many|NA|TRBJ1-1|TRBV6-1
CASSETPGNTEAFF
TGTGCCAGCAGTGAAACTCCAGGAAACACTGAAGCTTTCTTT
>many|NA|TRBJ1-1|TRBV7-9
CASSLARNEAFF
TGTGCCAGCAGCTTAGCGCGCAATGAAGCTTTCTTT
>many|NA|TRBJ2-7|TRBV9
CASSVGGDGDYEQYF
TGTGCCAGCAGCGTAGGAGGTGATGGGGACTACGAGCAGTACTTC
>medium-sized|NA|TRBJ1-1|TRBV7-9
CASSLPVWVNPEAFF
TGTGCCAGCAGCTTACCCGTATGGGTAAACCCTGAAGCTTTCTTT
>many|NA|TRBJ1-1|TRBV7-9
CASSPNRQYVSTEAFF
TGTGCCAGCAGCCCGAACAGACAGTATGTGAGCACTGAAGCTTTCTTT
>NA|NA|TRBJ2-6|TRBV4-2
CASCQDPSSEANVLTF
TGTGCCAGCTGCCAAGATCCCAGCTCTGAGGCCAACGTCCTGACTTTC
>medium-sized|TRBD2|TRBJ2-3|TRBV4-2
CASSQTSGKTSGSQGYADTQYF
TGTGCCAGCAGCCAGACGTCGGGGAAGACTAGCGGTTCTCAAGGCTACGCGGATACGCAGTATTTT
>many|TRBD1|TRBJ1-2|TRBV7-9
CASSGRTGELYGYTF
TGTGCCAGCAGCGGGAGGACAGGGGAACTCTATGGCTACACCTTC
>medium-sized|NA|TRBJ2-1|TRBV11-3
CASSSQTGTAFSNEQFF
TGTGCCAGCAGCTCTCAGACCGGGACCGCATTTTCTAATGAGCAGTTCTTC
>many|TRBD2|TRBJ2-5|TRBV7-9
CASSYPIRKREWVETQYF
TGTGCCAGCAGCTACCCGATCCGAAAGCGGGAGTGGGTGGAGACCCAGTACTTC
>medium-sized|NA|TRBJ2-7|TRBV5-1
CASGPGGASEQYF
TGCGCCAGCGGCCCCGGTGGGGCCTCGGAGCAGTACTTC
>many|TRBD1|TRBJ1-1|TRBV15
CATSRDSYRGDTEAFF
TGTGCCACCAGCAGAGACAGTTACAGGGGGGACACTGAAGCTTTCTTT
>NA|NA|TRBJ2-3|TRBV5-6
CASSSDTDTQYF
TGTGCCAGCAGCTCCGACACAGATACGCAGTATTTT
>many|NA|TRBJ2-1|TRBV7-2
CASSLEGAVSYNEQFF
TGTGCCAGCAGCTTAGAGGGAGCGGTTTCCTACAATGAGCAGTTCTTC
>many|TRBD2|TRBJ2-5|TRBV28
CASSLAGGQETQYF
TGTGCCAGCAGTTTAGCGGGGGGCCAAGAGACCCAGTACTTC
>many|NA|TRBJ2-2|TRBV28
CAIGGGTGELFF
TGTGCCATTGGAGGCGGCACCGGGGAGCTGTTTTTT
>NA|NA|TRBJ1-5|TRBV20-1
CSARGQGGQPQHF
TGCAGTGCTAGAGGGCAGGGTGGTCAGCCCCAGCATTTT
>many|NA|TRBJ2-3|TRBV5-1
CASSPGPRADTQYF
TGCGCCAGCAGCCCGGGGCCCAGGGCGGATACGCAGTATTTT
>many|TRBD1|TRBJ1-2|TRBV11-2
CASSLDLVTGHGYTF
TGTGCCAGCAGCTTAGATCTTGTGACAGGGCATGGCTACACCTTC
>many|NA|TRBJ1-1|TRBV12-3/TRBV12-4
CASSWESVNTEAFF
TGTGCCAGCAGCTGGGAGTCGGTGAACACTGAAGCTTTCTTT